This T cell receptor beta chain comes out of a study of blood T cell repertoires in COVID-19. The assay was immunoSEQ multiplex PCR, and TCRdb's table has in-frame clones only and misses some. This table holds under 130,000 clones, about 88% found once. This receptor was taken from a human donor in a cohort sampled during active COVID-19. Sequencing input: peripheral blood.

CDR3 residues: CASSLTGTGPTDTQYF. CDR3 in DNA: TGTGCCAGCAGTTTAACCGGGACAGGGCCCACAGATACGCAGTATTTT. The chain combines TRBV28 with TRBJ2-3; 9 bases fit TRBD1. This CDR3 is built from 16 residues. Germline V gives CDR1 MDHEN, CDR2 SYDVKM. V dropped 2 bases and J dropped 2; count of bases not matched to a gene: 5.